A selection of T cell receptor beta chains follows, all from one sample in a study of blood T cell repertoires in COVID-19. Method: immunoSEQ multiplex PCR; TCRdb's copy keeps in-frame clones and lacks some. The sample contains over 200,000 clones, around 82% of which appear only once. The specimen sequenced was peripheral blood. The receptors come from a woman aged 40 to 55 with active or convalescent COVID-19. CDR3s include the opening cysteine and the closing phenylalanine or tryptophan. Fields, in order: clone size, V gene, J gene, D gene, CDR3 DNA, CDR3 protein. A D gene is named only where the DNA matches it firmly. Rows may omit the clone size; those that give it use once, few, many or a size class.

clone size: NA
V gene: TRBV7-3
J gene: TRBJ1-1
D gene: TRBD1
CDR3 DNA: TGTGCCAGCAGCTTAATGGGACAGGGGACGAACACTGAAGCTTTCTTT
CDR3 protein: CASSLMGQGTNTEAFF

clone size: NA
V gene: TRBV5-1
J gene: TRBJ1-2
D gene: NA
CDR3 DNA: TGCGCCAGCAGCCCGACAGCCTCTAACTATGGCTACACCTTC
CDR3 protein: CASSPTASNYGYTF

clone size: NA
V gene: TRBV28
J gene: TRBJ1-2
D gene: NA
CDR3 DNA: TGTGCCAGCAGTTTGGGTCGCGGCAACTATGGCTACACCTTC
CDR3 protein: CASSLGRGNYGYTF

clone size: once
V gene: TRBV28
J gene: TRBJ1-1
D gene: NA
CDR3 DNA: TGTGCCAGCAGGTCAGGATGGGAGGGACGAGCTTTCTTT
CDR3 protein: CASRSGWEGRAFF

clone size: NA
V gene: TRBV2
J gene: TRBJ1-5
D gene: TRBD1
CDR3 DNA: TGTGCCAGCAGTTTGGGACAGGGGAATCAGCCCCAGCATTTT
CDR3 protein: CASSLGQGNQPQHF

clone size: NA
V gene: TRBV15
J gene: TRBJ1-6
D gene: TRBD1
CDR3 DNA: TGTGCCACCAGCAGAGATTGGGACAGGGGTTCCTATAATTCACCCCTCCACTTT
CDR3 protein: CATSRDWDRGSYNSPLHF

clone size: NA
V gene: TRBV28
J gene: TRBJ1-5
D gene: NA
CDR3 DNA: TGTGCCAGCAGCCACCCCACGCAGGGGAGGCCCCAGCATTTT
CDR3 protein: CASSHPTQGRPQHF

clone size: few
V gene: TRBV4-3
J gene: TRBJ1-6
D gene: NA
CDR3 DNA: TGCGCCAGCAGCCAGGACAGTGCTAATTCACCCCTCCACTTT
CDR3 protein: CASSQDSANSPLHF

clone size: few
V gene: TRBV7-2
J gene: TRBJ1-2
D gene: NA
CDR3 DNA: TGTGCCAGCACCAACAGGGCCAATGGCTACACCTTC
CDR3 protein: CASTNRANGYTF

clone size: NA
V gene: TRBV3-1/TRBV3-2
J gene: TRBJ1-1
D gene: NA
CDR3 DNA: TGTGCCAGCAGCCGCGAGGGAGGTTGGGCTTTCTTT
CDR3 protein: CASSREGGWAFF

clone size: NA
V gene: TRBV19
J gene: TRBJ1-5
D gene: NA
CDR3 DNA: TGTGCCACAGGGAGGGGTGGCAATCAGCCCCAGCATTTT
CDR3 protein: CATGRGGNQPQHF

clone size: NA
V gene: TRBV30
J gene: TRBJ2-7
D gene: NA
CDR3 DNA: TGTGCCTGGACATCGGCCTACGAGCAGTACTTC
CDR3 protein: CAWTSAYEQYF

clone size: few
V gene: TRBV5-1
J gene: TRBJ1-5
D gene: NA
CDR3 DNA: TGCGCCAGCAGCTCAGGACAAGGCAATCAGCCCCAGCATTTT
CDR3 protein: CASSSGQGNQPQHF

clone size: NA
V gene: TRBV9
J gene: TRBJ1-3
D gene: NA
CDR3 DNA: TGTGCCAGCAGCCCAAGAGGGAGCTCTGGAAACACCATATATTTT
CDR3 protein: CASSPRGSSGNTIYF

clone size: once
V gene: TRBV5-4
J gene: TRBJ2-3
D gene: NA
CDR3 DNA: TGTGCCAGCAGCCCAGACATAGGCACAGATACGCAGTATTTT
CDR3 protein: CASSPDIGTDTQYF